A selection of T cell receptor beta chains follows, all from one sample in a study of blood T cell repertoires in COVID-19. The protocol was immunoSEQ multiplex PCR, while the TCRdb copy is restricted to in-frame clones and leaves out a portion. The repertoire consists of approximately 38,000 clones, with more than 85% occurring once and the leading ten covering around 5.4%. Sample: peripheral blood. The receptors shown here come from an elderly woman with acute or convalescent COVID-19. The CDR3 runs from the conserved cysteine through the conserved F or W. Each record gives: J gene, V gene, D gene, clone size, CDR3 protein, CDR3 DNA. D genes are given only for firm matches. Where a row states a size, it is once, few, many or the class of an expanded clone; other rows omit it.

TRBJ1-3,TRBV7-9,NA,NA,CASSLPVSGNTIYF,TGTGCCAGCAGCTTACCGGTCTCTGGAAACACCATATATTTT
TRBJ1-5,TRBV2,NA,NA,CASRGEGQPQHF,TGTGCCAGCCGAGGGGAGGGACAGCCCCAGCATTTT
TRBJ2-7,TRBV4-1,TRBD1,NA,CASSHPGQGGEQYF,TGCGCCAGCAGCCACCCCGGACAGGGCGGAGAGCAGTACTTC
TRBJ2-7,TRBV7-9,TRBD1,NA,CASSPGQSYEQYF,TGTGCCAGCAGCCCGGGACAGTCCTACGAGCAGTACTTC
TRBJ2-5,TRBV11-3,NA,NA,CASSPKGGRETQYF,TGTGCCAGCAGCCCAAAAGGTGGGCGAGAGACCCAGTACTTC
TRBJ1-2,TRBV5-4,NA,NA,CASSFNPGAGDYGYTF,TGTGCCAGCAGCTTTAATCCCGGCGCAGGGGACTATGGCTACACCTTC
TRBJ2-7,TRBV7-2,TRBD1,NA,CASSFYQGEAYEQYF,TGTGCCAGCAGCTTTTACCAGGGGGAAGCCTACGAGCAGTACTTC
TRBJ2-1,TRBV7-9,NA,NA,CASSLVGGNNEQFF,TGTGCCAGCAGCTTAGTGGGGGGAAACAATGAGCAGTTCTTC
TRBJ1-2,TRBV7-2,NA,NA,CASSTSPDSYYGYTF,TGTGCCAGCAGCACAAGTCCGGACAGTTACTATGGCTACACCTTC
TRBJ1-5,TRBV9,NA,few,CASSVGGSSNQPQHF,TGTGCCAGCAGCGTAGGAGGTTCTAGCAATCAGCCCCAGCATTTT
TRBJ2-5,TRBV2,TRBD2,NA,CASSPPGLTETQYF,TGTGCCAGCAGCCCTCCGGGACTAACGGAGACCCAGTACTTC
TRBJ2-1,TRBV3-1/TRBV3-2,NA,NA,CASSQATREQFF,TGTGCCAGCAGCCAAGCCACCAGGGAACAGTTCTTC
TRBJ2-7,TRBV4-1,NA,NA,CASSQDPLAPFREQYF,TGCGCCAGCAGCCAAGATCCGCTAGCCCCATTCCGCGAGCAGTACTTC
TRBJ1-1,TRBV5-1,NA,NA,CASSLQGNTEAFF,TGCGCCAGCAGCTTGCAGGGAAACACTGAAGCTTTCTTT
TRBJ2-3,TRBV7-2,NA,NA,CASSQIDTQYF,TGTGCCAGCAGCCAAATAGATACGCAGTATTTT
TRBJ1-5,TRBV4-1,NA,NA,CASSQSLTVSNQPQHF,TGCGCCAGCAGCCAATCCCTGACAGTTAGCAATCAGCCCCAGCATTTT
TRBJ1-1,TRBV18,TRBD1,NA,CASSPTNRGLTDTEAFF,TGTGCCAGCTCACCTACCAACAGGGGGTTGACGGACACTGAAGCTTTCTTT
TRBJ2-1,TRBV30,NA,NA,CAWDLTGRGYNEQFF,TGTGCCTGGGATTTAACAGGAAGGGGGTACAATGAGCAGTTCTTC
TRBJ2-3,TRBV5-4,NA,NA,CASSLSPTDTQYF,TGTGCCAGCAGCTTGTCTCCTACAGATACGCAGTATTTT
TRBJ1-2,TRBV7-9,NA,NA,CASSLAGVSRNYGYTF,TGTGCCAGCAGCTTAGCGGGCGTCTCCCGGAACTATGGCTACACCTTC
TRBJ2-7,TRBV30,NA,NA,CAWSPGYEQYF,TGTGCCTGGAGCCCCGGTTACGAGCAGTACTTC
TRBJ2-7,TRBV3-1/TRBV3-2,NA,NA,CASSQDEASAYEQYF,TGTGCCAGCAGCCAAGATGAGGCTTCCGCCTACGAGCAGTACTTC
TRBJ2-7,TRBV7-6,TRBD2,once,CASSSQTSGGYEQYF,TGTGCCAGCAGCTCACAGACTAGCGGGGGCTACGAGCAGTACTTC
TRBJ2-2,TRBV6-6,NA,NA,CASSYDSFTGELFF,TGTGCCAGCAGTTATGACAGCTTCACCGGGGAGCTGTTTTTT
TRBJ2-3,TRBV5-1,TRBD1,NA,CASSVVGTGRTDTQYF,TGCGCCAGCAGCGTAGTTGGGACAGGCCGCACAGATACGCAGTATTTT
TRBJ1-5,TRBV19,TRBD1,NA,CASSKGTASGQPQHF,TGTGCCAGTAGTAAGGGGACAGCTAGCGGGCAGCCCCAGCATTTT
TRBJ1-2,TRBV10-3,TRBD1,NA,CAISEWGTGEGGYTF,TGTGCCATCAGTGAATGGGGGACAGGGGAGGGTGGCTACACCTTC
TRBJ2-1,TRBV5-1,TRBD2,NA,CASSPVAGGIYNEQFF,TGCGCCAGCAGCCCCGTAGCGGGGGGGATATACAATGAGCAGTTCTTC
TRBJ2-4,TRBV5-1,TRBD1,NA,CASSLQGSKNIQYF,TGCGCCAGCAGCTTACAGGGGTCCAAAAACATTCAGTACTTC
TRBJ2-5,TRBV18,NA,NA,CASSPSRRSLQETQYF,TGTGCCAGCTCCCCGAGTCGCCGGTCCCTTCAAGAGACCCAGTACTTC
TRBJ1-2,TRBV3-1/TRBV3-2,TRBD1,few,CASRPEGQGPYGYTF,TGTGCCAGCAGGCCAGAGGGACAGGGCCCTTATGGCTACACCTTC
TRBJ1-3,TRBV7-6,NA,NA,CASSLKIAAPHSGNTIYF,TGTGCCAGCAGCTTGAAGATAGCTGCTCCACACTCTGGAAACACCATATATTTT
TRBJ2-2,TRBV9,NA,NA,CASSVSTGPQVNTGELFF,TGTGCCAGCAGCGTATCCACAGGGCCTCAGGTCAACACCGGGGAGCTGTTTTTT
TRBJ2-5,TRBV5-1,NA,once,CASSLRPSDGQETQYF,TGCGCCAGCAGCTTGAGACCTAGCGACGGCCAAGAGACCCAGTACTTC
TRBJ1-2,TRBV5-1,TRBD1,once,CASSLGGTGGILDYGYTF,TGCGCCAGCAGCTTGGGAGGGACAGGGGGAATTTTGGACTATGGCTACACCTTC
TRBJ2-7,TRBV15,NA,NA,CATSRKLQSYEQYF,TGTGCCACCAGCAGAAAATTACAGTCCTACGAGCAGTACTTC
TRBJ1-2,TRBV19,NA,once,CASTPDRGRYGYTF,TGTGCCAGTACCCCCGACAGAGGACGCTATGGCTACACCTTC
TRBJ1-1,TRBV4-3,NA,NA,CASSQDYYGVNTEAFF,TGCGCCAGCAGCCAAGATTACTACGGCGTGAACACTGAAGCTTTCTTT
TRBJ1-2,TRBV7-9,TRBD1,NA,CASSAGQGRGYTF,TGTGCCAGCAGCGCGGGACAGGGCCGCGGCTACACCTTC
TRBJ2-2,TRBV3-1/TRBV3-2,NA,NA,CASSQGGGTGELFF,TGTGCCAGCAGCCAAGGGGGCGGCACCGGGGAGCTGTTTTTT
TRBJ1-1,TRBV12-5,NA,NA,CASGLVRGPRAFF,TGTGCTAGTGGTTTGGTAAGGGGCCCGAGGGCTTTCTTT
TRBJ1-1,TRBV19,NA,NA,CASSFTGTMNTEAFF,TGTGCCAGTAGTTTCACAGGGACCATGAACACTGAAGCTTTCTTT
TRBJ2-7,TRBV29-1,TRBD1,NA,CSVQTTGGGEQYF,TGCAGCGTTCAAACCACAGGGGGCGGCGAGCAGTACTTC
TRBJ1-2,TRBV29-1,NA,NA,CSVEGERGRGYGYTF,TGCAGCGTTGAAGGCGAACGGGGGAGGGGCTATGGCTACACCTTC
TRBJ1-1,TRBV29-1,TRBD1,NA,CSVAPGQGKPEAFF,TGCAGCGTAGCCCCGGGACAGGGTAAGCCTGAAGCTTTCTTT
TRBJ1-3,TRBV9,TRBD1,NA,CASRTGQGAGNTIYF,TGTGCCAGCAGAACCGGACAGGGGGCTGGAAACACCATATATTTT
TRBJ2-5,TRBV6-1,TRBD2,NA,CASSVGTSGGQETQYF,TGTGCCAGCAGTGTAGGGACTAGCGGGGGCCAAGAGACCCAGTACTTC
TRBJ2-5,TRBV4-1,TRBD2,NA,CASSQDSGFAGGLETQYF,TGCGCCAGCAGCCAAGATAGTGGCTTTGCGGGGGGGCTAGAGACCCAGTACTTC
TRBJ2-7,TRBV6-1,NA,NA,CASSDIGDSTYEQYF,TGTGCCAGCAGTGATATCGGAGACAGTACCTACGAGCAGTACTTC
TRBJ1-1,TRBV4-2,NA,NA,CASSQEWAGMDTEAFF,TGTGCCAGCAGCCAAGAATGGGCAGGAATGGACACTGAAGCTTTCTTT
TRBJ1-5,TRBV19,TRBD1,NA,CASSHRDRVAGQPQHF,TGTGCCAGTAGTCACCGGGACAGGGTGGCGGGTCAGCCCCAGCATTTT
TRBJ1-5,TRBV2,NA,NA,CASRTEAGNQPQHF,TGTGCCAGCAGGACCGAGGCAGGGAATCAGCCCCAGCATTTT
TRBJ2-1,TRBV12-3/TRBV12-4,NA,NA,CASSTYNEQFF,TGTGCCAGCAGTACATACAATGAGCAGTTCTTC
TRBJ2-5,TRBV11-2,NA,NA,CASRQDQETQYF,TGTGCCAGCCGCCAGGACCAAGAGACCCAGTACTTC